This T cell receptor beta chain emerged from a study of OX40 agonist ivuxolimab in advanced cancers. Study-wide context: Ivuxolimab is a fully human IgG2 antibody that activates OX40 (CD134). Every patient in dose escalation had hepatocellular carcinoma, melanoma, renal cell or head and neck cancer.

The table came from immunoSEQ multiplex PCR; TCRdb's copy has only in-frame clones and leaves some out. The repertoire consists of 85,000 to 100,000 clones, with under 85% occurring once and the leading ten covering approximately 4.2%. The germline gives CDR1 MNHNS, CDR2 SASEGT. Trimming took 6 bases from V and 5 from J; bases not matched to a gene: 7. CDR3 length equals 15 residues. This receptor was taken from an adult with an advanced solid tumor such as melanoma, head and neck, liver or kidney cancer. This sequence joins TRBV6-1 and TRBJ2-3, with TRBD2 matching over 11 bases. This material consisted of CD4+ or CD8+ T cells sorted from blood, taken in a trial of the OX40 agonist ivuxolimab. The CDR3 here is CASSPRLAGRDTQYF. As DNA, the CDR3 is TGTGCCAGCAGCCCCCGACTAGCGGGAAGAGATACGCAGTATTTT.